These 23 T cell receptor beta chains came from one sample sequenced in a study of post-analysis software for immune sequencing data. General study results and limits: Patients used about five TRBV segments, including TRBV5-6, TRBV5-1 and TRBV20-1, more often than controls.

Antigens for these TCRs are unknown. The TCR beta cDNA libraries contained unique molecular identifiers. A single record per CDR3 protein comes from TCRdb applying MiXCR to the PCR reads. This sample yields hundreds of thousands of distinct CDR3 sequences, of which about 50% are seen a single time; roughly 4.4% belongs to the top ten. The sequenced sample was blood. These receptors all stem from a girl under 18 with multiple sclerosis.

V gene TRBV7-8 combines with J gene TRBJ2-1; D is possibly TRBD1 or TRBD2 (5 bases each). Germline V lookup: CDR1 SGHVS, CDR2 FQNEAQ. The CDR3 covers 14 residues. V gave up 5 bases and J gave up 8 bases, with 16 bases separating them. CDR3: CASSAVDGGYEQFF. The CDR3, as DNA: TGTGCCAGCAGCGCTGTAGATGGGGGTTATGAGCAGTTCTTC.

The chain uses TRBV6-1 and TRBJ1-5; D not certain. V was cut by 5 bases and J by 2 bases, with 16 bases left in between. CDR3 length: 16 amino acids. Germline V gene lookup returns CDR1 MNHNS and CDR2 SASEGT. The CDR3 DNA sequence: TGTGCCAGCAGTTTACCCACCGCCGGGGGCAATCAGCCCCAGCATTTT. This codes for CASSLPTAGGNQPQHF.

The chain recombines TRBV6-1 with TRBJ2-2, with D uncertain. This CDR3 is built from 15 residues. V was pared by 4 bases and J by 7 bases, with 16 bases between. CDR1 and CDR2 from the germline V gene are MNHNS and SASEGT. The CDR3, as DNA: TGTGCCAGCAGTGGGCCTAGACCCTACGGCGGGGAGCTGTTTTTT. Protein sequence: CASSGPRPYGGELFF.

This clonotype was counted only a few times. The CDR3 DNA reads as TGTGCCATCAGTGAGCTGTGGGCAGGACCGTCTAAGCAGTACTTC. Translation gives CAISELWAGPSKQYF. V usage is TRBV10-3 and J usage is TRBJ2-7; D remains ambiguous. V lost 2 bases and J 8 bases, leaving 19 bases between the germline ends. Germline lookup yields CDR1 ENHRY and CDR2 SYGVKD. The CDR3 is 15 residues long.

The chain combines TRBV6-1 with TRBJ2-3; 7 bases align to TRBD2. The CDR3 has 14 amino acids. Germline V gives CDR1 MNHNS, CDR2 SASEGT. The V segment lost 4 bases and the J segment 5 bases; nucleotides outside the gene matches: 6. Written as DNA, the CDR3 is TGTGCCAGCAGTGTTGGCCCGGGAGGAGATACGCAGTATTTT. Protein: CASSVGPGGDTQYF.

The V gene is TRBV6-5, the J gene TRBJ2-1; 12 nucleotides line up with TRBD2. Looked up from germline, CDR1 is MNHEY and CDR2 is SVGAGI. V was pared by 4 bases and J by 7 bases, with 8 bases of the junction left unmatched. The CDR3 spans 16 residues. The CDR3 DNA follows: TGTGCCAGCAGTTGGACCCCTAGCGGGGGGGATAATGAGCAGTTCTTC. Translated, it gives CASSWTPSGGDNEQFF.

This clonotype was observed a handful of times. The J gene is TRBJ2-7, the V gene TRBV5-1, with 9 positions matching TRBD2. CDR1 and CDR2 (germline): SGHRS, YFSETQ. The CDR3 length is 16 residues. The V gene end was trimmed by 0 bases and the J gene end by 0 bases; junction bases not matched to a gene: 4. The CDR3 coding sequence is TGCGCCAGCAGCTTGGCTGCGGGAGGGGCCTCCTACGAGCAGTACTTC. Amino acid sequence: CASSLAAGGASYEQYF.

This chain joins TRBV5-1 and TRBJ2-7; the match to TRBD2 covers 11 bases. The CDR3 spans 16 residues. From germline, CDR1 is SGHRS and CDR2 YFSETQ. Trimming removed 5 bases from V and 5 bases from J; junction bases left unmatched: 12. CDR3 nucleotides: TGCGCCAGCAGGTTGCCCTTAGCGGGAGGGCCCCACGAGCAGTACTTC. As protein: CASRLPLAGGPHEQYF.

The chain carries TRBV3-1 and TRBJ2-7, with TRBD1 as a possible D gene (5 bases). The CDR3 is made up of 15 amino acids. Deletions cut 1 base from V and 0 bases from J, with 10 bases between. Germline V gene data show CDR1 as LGHDT and CDR2 as YNNKEL (reference sequence). The CDR3 DNA reads as TGTGCCAGCAGCCAAGTACCAGGGCTCTCCTACGAGCAGTACTTC. Protein: CASSQVPGLSYEQYF.

This clonotype was seen only once. The rearrangement uses TRBV5-6 and TRBJ2-5, with 7 bases identical to TRBD1. Losses at the gene ends were 0 bases for V and 5 bases for J; bases not matched to a gene: 10. This CDR3 contains 16 residues. Germline V gene data show CDR1 as SGHDT and CDR2 as YYEEEE. CDR3 sequence (DNA): TGTGCCAGCAGCTTGGGGGACAGAAGAACAGCTGAGACCCAGTACTTC. It is translated as CASSLGDRRTAETQYF.

The genes are TRBV7-2 and TRBJ1-2; D gene uncertain. CDR1 and CDR2 (germline): SGHTA, FQGNSA. There are 15 residues in the CDR3. The ends were cut back, 4 bases at V and 4 bases at J, with 16 bases in the middle. The CDR3 is CASSSGLRGIYGYTF. For the CDR3, the DNA is TGTGCCAGCAGCTCTGGCTTGAGAGGGATCTATGGCTACACCTTC.

The chain carries TRBV6-5 and TRBJ2-3; TRBD2 matches 9 bases. CDR3 length: 16 amino acids. V trimming: 1 base; J trimming: 4 bases; junction bases outside the gene matches: 6. Germline CDR1 and CDR2: MNHEY and SVGAGI. For the CDR3, the DNA is TGTGCCAGCAGTTACTTAGCGGGAGATTGGGCAGATACGCAGTATTTT. Translated: CASSYLAGDWADTQYF.

V and J are TRBV24-1 and TRBJ2-2; D remains unclear. Looked up from germline, CDR1 is KGHDR and CDR2 is SFDVKD. Trimming removed 4 bases at V and 6 bases at J, with 8 bases between. The CDR3 contains 13 residues. The CDR3 bases are TGTGCCACCAGTGAGGGATGGGCCGGGGAGCTGTTTTTT. Its translation is CATSEGWAGELFF.

The chain recombines TRBV18 with TRBJ1-4; tentative D call: TRBD1 (5 bases). The V gene lost 3 bases and the J gene lost 8 bases, with 19 bases spanning the gap. In germline, CDR1 is KGHSH, CDR2 LQKENI. The CDR3 runs 16 residues. CDR3: CASSPIVSRDGEKLFF. Written as DNA, the CDR3 is TGTGCCAGCTCACCGATAGTTTCCAGGGATGGAGAAAAACTGTTTTTT.

This chain uses TRBV15 with TRBJ2-7; 11 positions match TRBD1. Unmatched junction bases numbered 5, after V lost 1 base and J lost 3 bases. This CDR3 spans 16 amino acids. Germline CDR1 and CDR2: LNHNV and YYDKDF (reference sequence). The CDR3 nucleotides read TGTGCCACCAGCAGAGTTGGGGGGACAGGGGGCTACGAGCAGTACTTC. As protein: CATSRVGGTGGYEQYF.

The rearrangement links TRBV7-2 to TRBJ2-7, with D possibly TRBD1 on 5 matching bases. The V gene's germline CDR1 is SGHTA and CDR2 FQGNSA. CDR3 size: 14 residues. V lost 0 bases and J lost 5, with 11 bases in between. This CDR3 reads CASSLARDQDEQYF. CDR3 nucleotide sequence: TGTGCCAGCAGCTTAGCCAGGGATCAGGACGAGCAGTACTTC.

This clonotype occurred a few times. The chain carries TRBV20-1 and TRBJ2-5, with 9 bases lining up with TRBD2. There are 14 residues in the CDR3. The trim removed 7 bases at V and 3 bases at J, leaving 9 bases unmatched. Per the germline V gene, CDR1 is DFQATT and CDR2 is SNEGSKA (reference sequence). CDR3 in amino acids: CSVPAGGVKETQYF. The CDR3 nucleotides are TGCAGTGTTCCTGCGGGAGGGGTTAAAGAGACCCAGTACTTC.

This clonotype has more than one count but fewer than ten. The rearrangement uses TRBV20-1 and TRBJ2-3; 10 nucleotides match TRBD2. The CDR3 is made up of 14 amino acids. Germline V CDR1 and CDR2: DFQATT, SNEGSKA (reference sequence). J was trimmed by 1 base and V by 6 bases; bases with no gene match: 4. CDR3 protein: CSATTSGGTDTQYF. The CDR3 nucleotides are TGCAGTGCCACTACTAGCGGGGGCACAGATACGCAGTATTTT.

The V gene is TRBV29-1, the J gene TRBJ2-3; D is possibly TRBD2 (5 bases). V lost 6 bases and J 1 base, leaving 17 bases between the germline ends. CDR1 and CDR2 from the germline V gene are SQVTM and ANQGSEA. The CDR3 has 15 amino acids. The CDR3 sequence is CSVGPGYRGTDTQYF. The CDR3 region has the DNA TGCAGCGTGGGTCCGGGATACCGAGGCACAGATACGCAGTATTTT.

This clonotype was counted between two and nine times. This chain joins TRBV20-1 and TRBJ2-1; 8 bases map to TRBD2. Per the germline V gene, CDR1 is DFQATT and CDR2 is SNEGSKA (reference sequence). After removal of 5 bases from V and 8 bases from J, the junction contained 8 bases not matched to a gene. CDR3 length: 13 amino acids. For the CDR3, the DNA is TGCAGTGCTCTTACGGGAGGGCCTCATGAGCAGTTCTTC. Its protein is CSALTGGPHEQFF.

The chain recombines TRBV29-1 with TRBJ2-7; 9 nucleotides match TRBD1. Germline loops: CDR1 SQVTM, CDR2 ANQGSEA. The CDR3 contains 12 residues. The junction had 7 bases not matched to a gene; V was cut back by 8 bases and J by 5 bases. In nucleotides, the CDR3 is TGCAGCTTCGGACAGGGGAGCGACGAGCAGTACTTC. Its protein product is CSFGQGSDEQYF.

This rearrangement joins TRBV10-3 to TRBJ2-1; D is possibly TRBD1 (6 bases). V was shortened by 4 bases and J by 3 bases, with 7 bases between the two germline ends. Germline CDR1 and CDR2: ENHRY and SYGVKD. This CDR3 region has 13 residues. The CDR3 region has the DNA TGTGCCATCAGTGGGACAGTCTACAATGAGCAGTTCTTC. It is translated as CAISGTVYNEQFF.

This clonotype was seen only once. This chain uses TRBV15 with TRBJ1-1; 12 bases fit TRBD1. Germline V gene lookup returns CDR1 LNHNV and CDR2 YYDKDF (reference sequence). J was trimmed by 4 bases and V by 5 bases; bases with no gene match: 8. The CDR3 is 16 residues long. The CDR3 loop reads CATSRGPGQGATEAFF. The CDR3 region has the DNA TGTGCCACCAGCCGCGGCCCGGGACAGGGGGCCACTGAAGCTTTCTTT.